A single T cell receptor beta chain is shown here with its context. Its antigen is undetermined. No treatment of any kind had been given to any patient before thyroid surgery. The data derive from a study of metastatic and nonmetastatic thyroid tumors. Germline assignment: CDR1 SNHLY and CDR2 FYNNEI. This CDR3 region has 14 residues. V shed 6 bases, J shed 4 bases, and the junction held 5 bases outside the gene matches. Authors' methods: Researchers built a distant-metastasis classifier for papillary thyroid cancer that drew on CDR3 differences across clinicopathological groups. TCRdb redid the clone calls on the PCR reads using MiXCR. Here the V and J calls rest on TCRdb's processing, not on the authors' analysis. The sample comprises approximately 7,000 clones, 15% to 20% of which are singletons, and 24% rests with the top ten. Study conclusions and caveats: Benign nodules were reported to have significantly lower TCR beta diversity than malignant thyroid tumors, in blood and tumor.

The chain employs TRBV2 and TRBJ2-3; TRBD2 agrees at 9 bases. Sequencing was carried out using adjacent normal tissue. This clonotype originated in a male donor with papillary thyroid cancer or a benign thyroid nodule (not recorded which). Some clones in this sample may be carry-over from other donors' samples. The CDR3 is CASSFLAGADTQYF. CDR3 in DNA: TGTGCCAGCAGCTTTTTAGCGGGAGCAGATACGCAGTATTTT.